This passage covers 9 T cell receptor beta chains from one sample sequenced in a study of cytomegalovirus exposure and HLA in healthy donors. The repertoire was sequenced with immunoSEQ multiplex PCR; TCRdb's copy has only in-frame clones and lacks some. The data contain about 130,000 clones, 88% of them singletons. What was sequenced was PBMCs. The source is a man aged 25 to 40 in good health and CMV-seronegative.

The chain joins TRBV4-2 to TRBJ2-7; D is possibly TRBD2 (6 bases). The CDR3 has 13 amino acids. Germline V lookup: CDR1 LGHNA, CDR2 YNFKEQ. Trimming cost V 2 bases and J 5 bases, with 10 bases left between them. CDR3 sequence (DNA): TGTGCCAGCAGCCAACTAGCGAGTCACGAGCAGTACTTC. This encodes CASSQLASHEQYF.

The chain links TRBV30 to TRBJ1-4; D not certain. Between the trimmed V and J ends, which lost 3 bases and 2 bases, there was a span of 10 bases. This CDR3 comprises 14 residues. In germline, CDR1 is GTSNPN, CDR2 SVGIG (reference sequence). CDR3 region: CAWRRRTTNEKLFF. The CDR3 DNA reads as TGTGCCTGGAGGAGGAGGACCACTAATGAAAAACTGTTTTTT.

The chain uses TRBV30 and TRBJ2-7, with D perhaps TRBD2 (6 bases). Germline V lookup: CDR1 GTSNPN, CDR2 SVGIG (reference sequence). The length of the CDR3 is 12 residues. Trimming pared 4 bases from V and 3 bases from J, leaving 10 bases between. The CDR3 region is CAWTGGNYEQYF. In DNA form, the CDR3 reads TGTGCCTGGACCGGGGGAAACTACGAGCAGTACTTC.

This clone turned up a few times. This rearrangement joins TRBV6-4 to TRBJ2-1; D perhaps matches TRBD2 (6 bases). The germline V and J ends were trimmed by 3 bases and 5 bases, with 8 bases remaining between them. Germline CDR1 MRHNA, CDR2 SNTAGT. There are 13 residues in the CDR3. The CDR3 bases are TGTGCCAGCAGTGAACGGGAGCACAATGAGCAGTTCTTC. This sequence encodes CASSEREHNEQFF.

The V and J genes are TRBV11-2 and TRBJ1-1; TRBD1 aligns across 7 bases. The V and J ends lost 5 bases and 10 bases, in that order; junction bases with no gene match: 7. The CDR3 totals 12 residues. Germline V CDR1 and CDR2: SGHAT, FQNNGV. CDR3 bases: TGTGCCAGCAGCCGCGAGGGGGCTGTAGCTTTCTTT. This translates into CASSREGAVAFF.

Here the CDR3 reads CASSLAVAGDTQYF. The CDR3 nucleotides read TGTGCCAGCAGCTTGGCCGTTGCCGGAGATACGCAGTATTTT. The genes are TRBV5-4 and TRBJ2-3; D not resolved. In germline, CDR1 is SGHNT, CDR2 YYREEE (reference sequence). The CDR3 runs 14 residues. V was clipped by 0 bases and J by 5 bases, with 10 bases between them.

The DNA for the CDR3 is TGCGCCAGCAGCTTTCAGGCAGGAGGTTCAGACAAACTGTTTTTT. Translation gives CASSFQAGGSDKLFF. The J gene is TRBJ1-4, the V gene TRBV5-1; D is unclear. V gave up 2 bases and J gave up 11 bases, with 19 bases separating them. The germline V gene encodes CDR1 SGHRS and CDR2 YFSETQ. The CDR3 length is 15 residues.

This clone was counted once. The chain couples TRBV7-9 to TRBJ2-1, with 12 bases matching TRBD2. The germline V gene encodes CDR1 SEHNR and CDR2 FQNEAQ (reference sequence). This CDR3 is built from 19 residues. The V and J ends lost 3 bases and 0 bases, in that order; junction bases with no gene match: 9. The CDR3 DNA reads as TGTGCCAGCAGCTTTTCGACTAGCGGGAGATATATCTCCTACAATGAGCAGTTCTTC. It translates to CASSFSTSGRYISYNEQFF.

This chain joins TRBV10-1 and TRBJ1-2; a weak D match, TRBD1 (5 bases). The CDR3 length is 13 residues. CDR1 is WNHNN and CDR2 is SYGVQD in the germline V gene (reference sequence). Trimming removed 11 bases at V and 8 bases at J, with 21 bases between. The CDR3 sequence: CAEKGRLLCGYTF. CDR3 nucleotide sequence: TGCGCCGAGAAGGGGCGCCTCCTTTGCGGCTACACCTTC.